This T cell receptor (beta chain) is from a study of T-cell memory formation after mild COVID-19. This CDR3 is built from 11 residues. The germline CDR1 and CDR2 sequences are MNHEY and SVGEGT. V was trimmed by 5 bases and J by 3 bases, leaving 5 bases between them. The sample holds many counts of this clonotype. TCRdb itself ran the 5' RACE reads through MiXCR, one entry per CDR3 protein. The sample yields around 530,000 distinct CDR3 sequences, less than 25% seen once. What was sequenced was PBMCs or a T cell subset sorted from them (not recorded which). The receptor was derived from an adult woman who had mild COVID-19 (a few samples of this study predate the infection). Cell type and time point are not known. The rearrangement links TRBV6-2 or TRBV6-3 to TRBJ2-7, with D unclear. In nucleotides, the CDR3 is TGTGCCAGCAGTAACCTCTACGAGCAGTACTTC. It yields the protein CASSNLYEQYF.